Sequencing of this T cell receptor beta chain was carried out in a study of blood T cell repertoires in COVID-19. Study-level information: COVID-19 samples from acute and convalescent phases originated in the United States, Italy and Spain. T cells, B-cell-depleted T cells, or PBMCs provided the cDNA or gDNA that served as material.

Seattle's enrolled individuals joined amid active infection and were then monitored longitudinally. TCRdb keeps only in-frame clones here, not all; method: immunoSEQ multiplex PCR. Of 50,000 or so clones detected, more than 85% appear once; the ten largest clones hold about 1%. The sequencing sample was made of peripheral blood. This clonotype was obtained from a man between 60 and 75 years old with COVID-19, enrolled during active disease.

The CDR3 is CASSLGGQGYGGYTF. CDR3 in DNA: TGTGCCAGCAGCTTGGGGGGACAGGGGTACGGGGGCTACACCTTC. This rearrangement joins TRBV5-4 to TRBJ1-2; the match to TRBD1 covers 10 bases. CDR3 length equals 15 residues. The J segment lost 8 bases and the V segment lost 0 bases, leaving 7 bases of the junction unmatched. Germline assignment: CDR1 SGHNT and CDR2 YYREEE (reference sequence).